This T cell receptor beta chain was profiled in a study of regulatory T cells in long-lasting Graves disease. Study summary: Over 5 years on antithyroid drugs plus positive TSH receptor antibodies marked Graves' disease as persistent.

Noted time point: persistent/refractory GD, antithyroid drugs over 5 years with positive TRAb. RNA isolated from PBMCs was used to make the TCR library. The CDR3 runs 14 residues. V trimming: 2 bases; J trimming: 4 bases; junction bases outside the gene matches: 0. HTBI primers from iRepertoire and Arm-PCR of CDR3 regions yielded the TCR beta libraries. Each CDR3 protein gets one entry after TCRdb re-called the multiplex PCR reads with MiXCR. The sample carries about 470,000 distinct CDR3 sequences, roughly 21% recorded once. This clonotype came up many times. The antigen remains undetermined. Overall study findings and caveats: Persistent disease preferred TRBV28, TRBJ1-2 and TRBJ2-5; new disease, TRBV20-1 and TRBJ2-1. The sample size was small, and this may have reduced accuracy.

The source is a female donor with Graves disease. The chain joins TRBV12-3 or TRBV12-4 to TRBJ2-2; 8 bases fit TRBD1. Sequencing used peripheral blood mononuclear cells (PBMCs), obtained when the disease was refractory, from a patient treated with antithyroid drugs. CDR3 DNA sequence: TGTGCCAGCAGTTTAACAGGGGGCACCGGGGAGCTGTTTTTT. It is translated as CASSLTGGTGELFF.